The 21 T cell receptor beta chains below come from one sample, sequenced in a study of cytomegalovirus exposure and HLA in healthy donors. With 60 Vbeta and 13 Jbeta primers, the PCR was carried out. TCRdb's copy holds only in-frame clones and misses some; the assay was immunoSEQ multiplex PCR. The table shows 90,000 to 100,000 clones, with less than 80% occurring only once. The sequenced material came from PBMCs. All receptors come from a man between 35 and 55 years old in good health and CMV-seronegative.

The CDR3 spells CASSLVESDTQYF. As DNA, the CDR3 is TGCGCCAGCAGCTTGGTCGAGTCAGATACGCAGTATTTT. The chain has TRBV5-1 and TRBJ2-3; D is unclear. Germline V lookup: CDR1 SGHRS, CDR2 YFSETQ. V lost 0 bases to trimming and J lost 4 bases, with 6 bases between them. The length of the CDR3 is 13 residues. The whole variable domain, filled in from reference TRBV5-1 and TRBJ2-3, reads KAGVTQTPRYLIKTRGQQVTLSCSPISGHRSVSWYQQTPGQGLQFLFEYFSETQRNKGNFPGRFSGRQFSNSRSEMNVSTLELGDSALYLCASSLVESDTQYFGPGTRLTVL.

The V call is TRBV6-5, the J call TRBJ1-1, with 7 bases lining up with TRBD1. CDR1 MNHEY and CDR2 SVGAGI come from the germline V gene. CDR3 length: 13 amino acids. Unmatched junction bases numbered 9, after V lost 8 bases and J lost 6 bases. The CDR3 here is CASHRGEHSEAFF. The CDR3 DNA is TGTGCCAGCCACAGGGGAGAACATTCTGAAGCTTTCTTT.

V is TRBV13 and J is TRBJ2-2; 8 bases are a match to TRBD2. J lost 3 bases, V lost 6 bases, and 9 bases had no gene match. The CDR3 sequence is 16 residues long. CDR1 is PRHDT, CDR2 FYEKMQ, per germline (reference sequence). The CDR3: CASRSPGRADTGELFF. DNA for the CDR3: TGTGCCAGCAGGTCCCCCGGGAGGGCCGACACCGGGGAGCTGTTTTTT.

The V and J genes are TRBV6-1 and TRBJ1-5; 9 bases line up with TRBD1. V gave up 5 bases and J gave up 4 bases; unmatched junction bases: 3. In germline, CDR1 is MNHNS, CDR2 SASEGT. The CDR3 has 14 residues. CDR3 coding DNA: TGTGCCAGCAGTCGACAGGGGGTAAATCAGCCCCAGCATTTT. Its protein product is CASSRQGVNQPQHF.

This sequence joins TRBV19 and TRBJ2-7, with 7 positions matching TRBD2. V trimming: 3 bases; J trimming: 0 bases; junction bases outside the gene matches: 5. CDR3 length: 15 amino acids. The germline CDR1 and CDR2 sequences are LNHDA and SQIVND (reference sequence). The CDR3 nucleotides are TGTGCCAGTAGTATTTCCAGCGGGATCTCCTACGAGCAGTACTTC. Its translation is CASSISSGISYEQYF.

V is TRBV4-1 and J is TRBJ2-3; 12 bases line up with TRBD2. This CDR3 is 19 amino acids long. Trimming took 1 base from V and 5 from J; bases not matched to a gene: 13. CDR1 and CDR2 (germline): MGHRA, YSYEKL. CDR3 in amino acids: CASSQVSTSGGPRGDTQYF. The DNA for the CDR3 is TGCGCCAGCAGCCAAGTTTCGACTAGCGGGGGCCCAAGGGGAGATACGCAGTATTTT.

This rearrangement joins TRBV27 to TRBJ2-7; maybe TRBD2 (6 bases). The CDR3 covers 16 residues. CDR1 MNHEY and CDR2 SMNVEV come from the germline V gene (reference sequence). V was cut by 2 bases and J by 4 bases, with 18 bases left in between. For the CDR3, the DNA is TGTGCCAGCAGTTTAATCCCGATCGGGAGTGCATACGAGCAGTACTTC. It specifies CASSLIPIGSAYEQYF.

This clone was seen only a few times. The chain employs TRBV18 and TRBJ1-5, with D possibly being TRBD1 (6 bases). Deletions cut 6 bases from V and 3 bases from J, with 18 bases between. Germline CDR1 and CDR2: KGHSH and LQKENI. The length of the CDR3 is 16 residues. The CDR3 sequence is CASSQLQTGSNQPQHF. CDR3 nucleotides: TGTGCCAGCTCCCAACTCCAAACAGGGTCCAATCAGCCCCAGCATTTT.

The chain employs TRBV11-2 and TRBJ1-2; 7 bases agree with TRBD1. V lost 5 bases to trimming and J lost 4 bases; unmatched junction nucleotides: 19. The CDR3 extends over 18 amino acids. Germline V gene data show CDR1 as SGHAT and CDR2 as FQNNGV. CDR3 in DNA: TGTGCCAGCAGCCCCTACCGGGCGTCGGGACAGCCTATCTATGGCTACACCTTC. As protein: CASSPYRASGQPIYGYTF.

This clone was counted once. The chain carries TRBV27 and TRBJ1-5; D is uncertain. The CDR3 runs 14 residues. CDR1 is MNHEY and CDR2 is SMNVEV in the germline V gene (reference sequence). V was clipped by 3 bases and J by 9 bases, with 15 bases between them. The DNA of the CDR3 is TGTGCCAGCAGTTTTGACTCGTACACTCGGCCCCAGCATTTT. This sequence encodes CASSFDSYTRPQHF.

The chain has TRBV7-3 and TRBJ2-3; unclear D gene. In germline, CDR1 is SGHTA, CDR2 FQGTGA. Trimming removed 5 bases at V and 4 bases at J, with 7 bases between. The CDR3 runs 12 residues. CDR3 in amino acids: CASSNLADTQYF. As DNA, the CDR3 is TGTGCCAGCAGCAATCTAGCAGATACGCAGTATTTT.

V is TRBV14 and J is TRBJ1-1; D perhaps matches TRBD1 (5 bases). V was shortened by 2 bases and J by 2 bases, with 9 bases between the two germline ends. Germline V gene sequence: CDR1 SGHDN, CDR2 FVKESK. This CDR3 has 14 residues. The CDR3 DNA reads TGTGCCAGCAGCCAACGACAGACCAACACTGAAGCTTTCTTT. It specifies CASSQRQTNTEAFF.

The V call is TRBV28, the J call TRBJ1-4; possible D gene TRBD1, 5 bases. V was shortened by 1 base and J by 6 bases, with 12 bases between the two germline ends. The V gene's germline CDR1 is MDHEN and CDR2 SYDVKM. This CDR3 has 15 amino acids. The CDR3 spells CASSLSRGLDEKLFF. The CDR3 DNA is TGTGCCAGCAGTTTATCTCGGGGGTTAGATGAAAAACTGTTTTTT.

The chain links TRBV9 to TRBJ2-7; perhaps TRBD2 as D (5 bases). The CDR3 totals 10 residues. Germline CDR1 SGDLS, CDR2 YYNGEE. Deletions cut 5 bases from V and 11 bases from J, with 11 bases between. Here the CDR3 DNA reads TGTGCCAGCAGTACGAACGGGGAGTACTTC. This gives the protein CASSTNGEYF.

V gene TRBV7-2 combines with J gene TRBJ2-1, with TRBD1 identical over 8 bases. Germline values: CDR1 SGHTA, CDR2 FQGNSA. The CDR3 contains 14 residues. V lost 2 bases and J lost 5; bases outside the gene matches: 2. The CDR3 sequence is CASSLRTGNNEQFF. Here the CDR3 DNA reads TGTGCCAGCAGCTTAAGGACAGGGAACAATGAGCAGTTCTTC.

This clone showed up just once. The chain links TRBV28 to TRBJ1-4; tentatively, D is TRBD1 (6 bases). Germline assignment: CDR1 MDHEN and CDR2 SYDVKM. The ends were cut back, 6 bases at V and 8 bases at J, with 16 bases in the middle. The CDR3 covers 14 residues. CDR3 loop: CASRETGMGEKLFF. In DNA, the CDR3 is TGTGCCAGCAGAGAAACAGGGATGGGGGAAAAACTGTTTTTT. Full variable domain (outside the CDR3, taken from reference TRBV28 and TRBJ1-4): DVKVTQSSRYLVKRTGEKVFLECVQDMDHENMFWYRQDPGLGLRLIYFSYDVKMKEKGDIPEGYSVSREKKERFSLILESASTNQTSMYLCASRETGMGEKLFFGSGTQLSVL.

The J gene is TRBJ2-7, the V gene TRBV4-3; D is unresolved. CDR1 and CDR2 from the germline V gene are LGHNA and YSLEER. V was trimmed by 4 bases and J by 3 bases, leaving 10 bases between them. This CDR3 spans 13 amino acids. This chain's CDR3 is CASSRVGGYEQYF. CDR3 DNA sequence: TGCGCCAGCAGCCGAGTTGGCGGCTACGAGCAGTACTTC.

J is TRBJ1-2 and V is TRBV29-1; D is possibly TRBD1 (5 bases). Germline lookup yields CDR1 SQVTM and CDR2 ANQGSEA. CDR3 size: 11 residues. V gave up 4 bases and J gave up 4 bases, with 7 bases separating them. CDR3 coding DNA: TGCAGCGTTGGGGGCGTCTATGGCTACACCTTC. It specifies CSVGGVYGYTF.

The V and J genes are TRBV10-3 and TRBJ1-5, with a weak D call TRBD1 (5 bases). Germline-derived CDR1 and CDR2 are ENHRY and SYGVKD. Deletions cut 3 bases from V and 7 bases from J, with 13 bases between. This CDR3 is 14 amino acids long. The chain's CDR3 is CAISDSGGSQPQHF. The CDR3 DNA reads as TGTGCCATCAGTGATTCCGGGGGGAGCCAGCCCCAGCATTTT.

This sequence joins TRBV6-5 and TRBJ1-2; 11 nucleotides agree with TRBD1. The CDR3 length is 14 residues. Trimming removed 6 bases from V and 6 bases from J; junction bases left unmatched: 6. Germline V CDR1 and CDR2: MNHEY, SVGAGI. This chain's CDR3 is CASRIPGQGDGYTF. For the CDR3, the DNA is TGTGCCAGCAGGATTCCGGGACAGGGGGATGGCTACACCTTC.

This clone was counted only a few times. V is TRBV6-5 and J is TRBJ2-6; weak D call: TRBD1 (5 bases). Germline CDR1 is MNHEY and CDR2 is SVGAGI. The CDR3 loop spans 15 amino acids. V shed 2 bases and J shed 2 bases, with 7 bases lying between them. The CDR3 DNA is TGTGCCAGCAGTTACGGGGCGGCTGGGGCCAACGTCCTGACTTTC. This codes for CASSYGAAGANVLTF.